This T cell receptor (beta chain) emerged from a study of blood T cells in healthy people across ages. General study points: Versus aged donors, long-lived donors had higher diversity and more naive CD4+ cells.

With a J-beta primer mix and a sample-barcoded 5' primer, a second PCR ran about 7 to 12 cycles. TCRdb redid the calling of the 5' RACE reads with MiXCR, one entry per CDR3 protein. The sample has about 1.5 million distinct CDR3 sequences; approximately 38% are singletons. About this clonotype itself: Its specificity is not known.

Per-sample yields of isolated PBMCs were at least 6 million. Total RNA, at least 6 micrograms per sample, was extracted from PBMCs. Input material: blood. This receptor was taken from a woman aged 18-30 years in good health.

The CDR3 protein is CASSDRDRPTDTQYF. DNA of the CDR3: TGTGCCAGCAGTGACCGGGACCGCCCCACAGATACGCAGTATTTT. The chain joins TRBV28 to TRBJ2-3; D might be TRBD1 or TRBD2, each matching 5 bases. The CDR3 length is 15 residues. Looked up from germline, CDR1 is MDHEN and CDR2 is SYDVKM. The V gene lost 5 bases and the J gene lost 2 bases, with 14 bases spanning the gap.